The 11 T cell receptor beta chains below come from one sample, sequenced in a study of radiation and T cells in renal cell carcinoma. Sample time point: baseline pretreatment blood. Treatment reported: 15 Gy SBRT to primary tumor, nephrectomy 4 weeks later. Sequencing was performed with immunoSEQ multiplex PCR; in TCRdb, only in-frame clones are kept and a portion is missing. The data contain approximately 150,000 clones, 88% of them singletons. This specimen was blood, taken from a patient whose treatment included radiotherapy and nephrectomy. All receptors come from a woman in her 70s with renal cell carcinoma.

This sequence joins TRBV28 and TRBJ2-7, with a possible D match to TRBD2 (6 bases). The CDR3 is 14 residues long. V shed 8 bases and J shed 0 bases, with 14 bases lying between them. Germline-derived CDR1 and CDR2 are MDHEN and SYDVKM. CDR3 region: CASHQGLGSYEQYF. The CDR3 DNA reads as TGTGCCAGCCATCAGGGACTCGGCTCCTACGAGCAGTACTTC.

This clone was seen only a few times. This sequence joins TRBV7-2 and TRBJ2-5, with D perhaps TRBD2 (7 bases). The CDR3 runs to 16 residues. The V gene's germline CDR1 is SGHTA and CDR2 FQGNSA. The V and J ends lost 5 bases and 2 bases respectively, with 18 bases between them. CDR3 sequence reads: CASSPQAGAEQETQYF. The CDR3 DNA follows: TGTGCCAGCAGCCCCCAGGCGGGGGCCGAACAAGAGACCCAGTACTTC.

The CDR3, as DNA: TGTGCCAGCAGTGCCTCCAGGGGATACACTGAAGCTTTCTTT. Residues: CASSASRGYTEAFF. V gene TRBV6-5 combines with J gene TRBJ1-1; D may be TRBD1 (6 bases). CDR1 is MNHEY and CDR2 is SVGAGI in the germline V gene. The CDR3 runs to 14 residues. V lost 5 bases, J lost 3 bases, and 13 bases lay in between.

The chain joins TRBV19 to TRBJ2-2, with 9 bases identical to TRBD1. V trimming: 10 bases; J trimming: 7 bases; junction bases outside the gene matches: 13. The germline gives CDR1 LNHDA, CDR2 SQIVND (reference sequence). The CDR3 loop spans 15 amino acids. The CDR3 protein is CATDRGTGTGGELFF. The CDR3 DNA sequence: TGTGCCACTGATAGGGGGACAGGGACGGGCGGGGAGCTGTTTTTT.

This chain joins TRBV6-4 and TRBJ1-2, with 8 positions matching TRBD1. V lost 5 bases, J lost 3 bases, and 2 bases stayed unmatched. This CDR3 is 13 amino acids long. Germline-derived CDR1 and CDR2 are MRHNA and SNTAGT. CDR3 DNA sequence: TGTGCCAGCAGTCAGGGGGCTTACTATGGCTACACCTTC. It specifies CASSQGAYYGYTF.

V gene TRBV6-5 combines with J gene TRBJ2-7; D not certain. Looked up from germline, CDR1 is MNHEY and CDR2 is SVGAGI. CDR3 length equals 16 residues. V was trimmed by 0 bases and J by 3 bases, leaving 15 bases between them. CDR3 coding DNA: TGTGCCAGCAGTTACTCGACCCCGGTCAGCAGCTACGAGCAGTACTTC. Its protein is CASSYSTPVSSYEQYF.

The chain carries TRBV9 and TRBJ2-7, with TRBD2 matching over 15 bases. With V trimmed by 4 bases and J by 4 bases, 6 bases remained unmatched. This CDR3 has 16 amino acids. The V gene's germline CDR1 is SGDLS and CDR2 YYNGEE. The CDR3 is CASSFGLAGGPYEQYF. In nucleotides, the CDR3 is TGTGCCAGCAGCTTCGGACTAGCGGGGGGGCCATACGAGCAGTACTTC.

The rearrangement links TRBV5-1 to TRBJ2-7, with no clear D. CDR1 is SGHRS, CDR2 YFSETQ, per germline. V shed 0 bases and J shed 3 bases, with 7 bases lying between them. The CDR3 contains 13 residues. This CDR3 is CASSLAWRYEQYF. In DNA, the CDR3 is TGCGCCAGCAGCTTGGCGTGGCGCTACGAGCAGTACTTC. The variable domain in full, completed from reference TRBV5-1 and TRBJ2-7, reads KAGVTQTPRYLIKTRGQQVTLSCSPISGHRSVSWYQQTPGQGLQFLFEYFSETQRNKGNFPGRFSGRQFSNSRSEMNVSTLELGDSALYLCASSLAWRYEQYFGPGTRLTVT.

V is TRBV11-1 and J is TRBJ1-1; TRBD1 is a possible D gene (5 bases). V was trimmed by 1 base and J by 4 bases, leaving 10 bases between them. This CDR3 spans 14 amino acids. Germline V gene lookup returns CDR1 SGHAT and CDR2 FQDESV (reference sequence). The CDR3 DNA follows: TGTGCCAGCAGCTTAGGACAGTTGGGCACTGAAGCTTTCTTT. This encodes CASSLGQLGTEAFF.

This clone has a single count. This chain connects TRBV4-2 to TRBJ1-2; 9 bases align to TRBD1. The CDR3 has 15 amino acids. Germline V gives CDR1 LGHNA, CDR2 YNFKEQ. V shed 4 bases, J shed 4 bases, and the junction held 7 bases outside the gene matches. The CDR3 DNA is TGTGCCAGCAGCCCGTCCGGGACAGGGAGCTATGGCTACACCTTC. Protein product: CASSPSGTGSYGYTF.

The genes are TRBV9 and TRBJ2-1, with D possibly being TRBD1 (6 bases). Germline values: CDR1 SGDLS, CDR2 YYNGEE. Trimming took 0 bases from V and 2 from J, leaving 9 bases between them. CDR3 length: 15 residues. The CDR3 reads CASSVEGGPYNEQFF. CDR3 sequence (DNA): TGTGCCAGCAGCGTAGAAGGGGGACCCTACAATGAGCAGTTCTTC.